This T cell receptor (beta chain) appears in the sequencing data of a study of T-cell memory formation after mild COVID-19. At the level of the study: Largely, TCR clusters stayed within a single donor. Study-wide results and limits: Clones that contracted from day 15 to 85 were balanced CD4/CD8, while later expanders leaned CD4+. For second-wave clones that peaked at day 37, SARS-CoV-2 specificity went unverified.

The CDR3 length is 17 residues. With 4 bases removed from V and 10 bases from J, the gap between germline ends came to 27 bases. The V gene's germline CDR1 is KGHDR and CDR2 SFDVKD. With constant-segment primers, 5'RACE yielded cDNA libraries of TCR alpha and TCR beta that carried sample barcodes and UMIs. TCRdb re-derived calls from the 5' RACE reads in MiXCR, one entry per CDR3 protein. The sample contains some 150,000 distinct CDR3 sequences, 20% to 25% of which appear only once. Concerning this clonotype itself: Its cognate antigen is unknown.

Sequencing was performed on PBMCs or a T cell subset sorted from them (not recorded which). The source of this sequence is an adult woman who had mild COVID-19 (a few samples of this study predate the infection). Cell type and time point are not known. The chain recombines TRBV24-1 with TRBJ2-5, with D maybe TRBD1 (6 bases). CDR3 nucleotide sequence: TGTGCCACCAGTGAACCTCCTACAGGGCTCCAAGGTGGGAACCAGTACTTC. It translates to CATSEPPTGLQGGNQYF.